The 26 T cell receptor beta chains below come from one sample, sequenced in a study of blood T cells in healthy people across ages. It was with a sample-barcoded 5' primer and a J-beta primer mix that a second PCR of about 6 to 12 cycles was run. TCRdb recomputed calls from the 5' RACE reads with MiXCR, one row per CDR3 protein. This sample has about 830,000 distinct CDR3 sequences, with under 80% found just once. The sequenced sample consisted of blood. These receptors were collected from a man aged 30 to 39 in good health.

This clonotype has a single count. The gene calls are TRBV7-8 and TRBJ2-6, with D possibly matching TRBD1 (5 bases). Per the germline V gene, CDR1 is SGHVS and CDR2 is FQNEAQ. CDR3 size: 17 residues. V was pared by 1 base and J by 0 bases, with 10 bases between. CDR3 nucleotide sequence: TGTGCCAGCAGCTTAGAGGGGCAATACTCTGGGGCCAACGTCCTGACTTTC. Protein: CASSLEGQYSGANVLTF.

The chain couples TRBV12-3 or TRBV12-4 to TRBJ1-5, with a tentative D call TRBD1 (5 bases). Trimming cost V 6 bases and J 7 bases, with 10 bases left between them. This CDR3 is built from 12 residues. The CDR3 DNA follows: TGTGCCAGCAGGGCAGGGAGCCAGCCCCAGCATTTT. It translates to CASRAGSQPQHF.

The rearrangement links TRBV7-9 to TRBJ1-2; D is undetermined. Deletions cut 2 bases from V and 3 bases from J, with 10 bases between. This CDR3 contains 14 residues. CDR1 SEHNR and CDR2 FQNEAQ come from the germline V gene (reference sequence). This chain's CDR3 is CASSLFAGDYGYTF. The DNA of the CDR3 is TGTGCCAGCAGCTTATTTGCCGGGGACTATGGCTACACCTTC.

The chain carries TRBV9 and TRBJ2-3; D perhaps matches TRBD2 (5 bases). The CDR3 runs to 14 residues. V dropped 0 bases and J dropped 3 bases, with 8 bases sitting between them. CDR1 and CDR2 (germline): SGDLS, YYNGEE. Here the CDR3 reads CASSVERWTDTQYF. The CDR3 coding sequence is TGTGCCAGCAGCGTAGAGCGGTGGACAGATACGCAGTATTTT.

The chain has TRBV7-9 and TRBJ2-3; D not resolved. Trimming stripped 5 bases from V and 2 bases from J, with 17 bases between. This CDR3 comprises 16 residues. Germline V CDR1 and CDR2: SEHNR, FQNEAQ (reference sequence). In DNA, the CDR3 is TGTGCCAGCAGCCCCCGTGGGATTGCAGCCACAGATACGCAGTATTTT. Amino acids: CASSPRGIAATDTQYF.

The chain has TRBV10-3 and TRBJ1-1; TRBD1 matches 7 bases. Germline CDR1 ENHRY, CDR2 SYGVKD. Trimming removed 5 bases from V and 10 bases from J; junction bases left unmatched: 4. The length of the CDR3 is 11 residues. CDR3 sequence reads: CAISYRGSAFF. CDR3 nucleotides: TGTGCCATCAGTTACAGGGGTTCAGCTTTCTTT.

The chain recombines TRBV7-2 with TRBJ2-5; either TRBD1 or TRBD2 may supply D (6 bases each). The CDR3 contains 18 residues. CDR1 and CDR2 (germline): SGHTA, FQGNSA. Trimming cost V 1 base and J 5 bases, with 23 bases left between them. As DNA, the CDR3 is TGTGCCAGCAGCTTAGTATATTTGGTTGGGGGGCTGGTGGAGACCCAGTACTTC. This translates into CASSLVYLVGGLVETQYF. Variable domain in full (rest from reference TRBV7-2 and TRBJ2-5): GAGVSQSPSNKVTEKGKDVELRCDPISGHTALYWYRQSLGQGLEFLIYFQGNSAPDKSGLPSDRFSAERTGGSVSTLTIQRTQQEDSAVYLCASSLVYLVGGLVETQYFGPGTRLLVL.

The chain carries TRBV18 and TRBJ2-1; 12 positions agree with TRBD1. The CDR3 spans 15 residues. Unmatched junction bases numbered 6, after V lost 4 bases and J lost 8 bases. Germline V gene lookup returns CDR1 KGHSH and CDR2 LQKENI. The CDR3, as DNA: TGTGCCAGCTCACAAGGGACAGGGGGCATCGATGAGCAGTTCTTC. Protein sequence: CASSQGTGGIDEQFF.

In this sample, this clonotype turned up once. The chain couples TRBV20-1 to TRBJ2-5; 7 nucleotides line up with TRBD2. The end of the DNA aligns better with TRBJ2-7, so the J call may be wrong. The V gene's germline CDR1 is DFQATT and CDR2 SNEGSKA (reference sequence). This CDR3 contains 13 residues. The CDR3 loop reads CSARGLADYEQYF. DNA for the CDR3: TGCTCCGCTAGAGGGCTAGCGGACTACGAGCAGTACTTC.

This rearrangement joins TRBV19 to TRBJ2-1; no firm D call. Germline-derived CDR1 and CDR2 are LNHDA and SQIVND (reference sequence). V lost 4 bases to trimming and J lost 1 base, with 11 bases between them. The CDR3 is 15 amino acids. The CDR3 region has the DNA TGTGCCAGTAGTACGTTTAGTGGGTCCTACAATGAGCAGTTCTTC. Translating it yields CASSTFSGSYNEQFF. The variable domain in full, completed from reference TRBV19 and TRBJ2-1, reads DGGITQSPKYLFRKEGQNVTLSCEQNLNHDAMYWYRQDPGQGLRLIYYSQIVNDFQKGDIAEGYSVSREKKESFPLTVTSAQKNPTAFYLCASSTFSGSYNEQFFGPGTRLTVL.

The sample holds a few counts of this clonotype. This sequence joins TRBV7-9 and TRBJ2-6; D remains unclear. This CDR3 region has 14 residues. Germline CDR1 and CDR2: SEHNR and FQNEAQ (reference sequence). V shed 0 bases and J shed 4 bases, with 4 bases lying between them. In DNA form, the CDR3 reads TGTGCCAGCAGCTTAGCGCCGGGGGCCAACGTCCTGACTTTC. Amino acids: CASSLAPGANVLTF.

With regard to this clonotype: A read error may be the cause here, since a much bigger clone is one base away. This chain links TRBV6-2 or TRBV6-3 with TRBJ2-7; 8 positions agree with TRBD1. The germline V gene encodes CDR1 MNHEY and CDR2 SVGEGT. There are 12 residues in the CDR3. The junction had 6 bases not matched to a gene; V was cut back by 2 bases and J by 12 bases. As DNA, the CDR3 is TGTGCCAGCAGTTACCAGGGGGCTCGGATGTACTTC. Its protein is CASSYQGARMYF.

The V call is TRBV28, the J call TRBJ2-6; maybe TRBD2 (6 bases). The germline V and J ends were trimmed by 6 bases and 4 bases, with 10 bases remaining between them. CDR3 size: 14 residues. Germline CDR1 is MDHEN and CDR2 is SYDVKM. CDR3 sequence: CASREGTGANVLTF. CDR3 DNA: TGTGCCAGCAGGGAGGGGACCGGGGCCAACGTCCTGACTTTC.

The chain links TRBV5-1 to TRBJ2-7; TRBD1 matches at 8 bases. J was trimmed by 5 bases and V by 5 bases; bases with no gene match: 3. The CDR3 covers 12 residues. The germline V gene encodes CDR1 SGHRS and CDR2 YFSETQ. The CDR3 bases are TGCGCCAGCAGACAGACAGGGGACGAGCAGTACTTC. Translating it yields CASRQTGDEQYF.

The chain joins TRBV7-9 to TRBJ1-2; 8 bases align to TRBD1. J was trimmed by 8 bases and V by 2 bases; bases with no gene match: 7. This CDR3 comprises 14 residues. Germline V lookup: CDR1 SEHNR, CDR2 FQNEAQ (reference sequence). In DNA form, the CDR3 reads TGTGCCAGCAGCTTACTCCAGGGGGCTCAAGGCTACACCTTC. Translation gives CASSLLQGAQGYTF.

V usage is TRBV4-3 and J usage is TRBJ2-1; 9 bases align to TRBD1. The CDR3 totals 17 residues. Germline assignment: CDR1 LGHNA and CDR2 YSLEER. After removal of 0 bases from V and 2 bases from J, the junction contained 5 bases not matched to a gene. CDR3 in amino acids: CASSQDVRTGAYNEQFF. The CDR3 region has the DNA TGCGCCAGCAGCCAAGATGTTAGGACAGGGGCCTACAATGAGCAGTTCTTC.

This chain joins TRBV28 and TRBJ1-1; no reliable D call. The germline V gene encodes CDR1 MDHEN and CDR2 SYDVKM. Deletions cut 3 bases from V and 2 bases from J, with 13 bases between. CDR3 size: 15 residues. The CDR3 loop reads CASSFMSGVNTEAFF. The CDR3 DNA reads TGTGCCAGCAGTTTCATGTCCGGAGTTAACACTGAAGCTTTCTTT.

The rearrangement links TRBV5-1 to TRBJ2-7, with D hard to call. Germline CDR1 SGHRS, CDR2 YFSETQ. The CDR3 loop spans 10 amino acids. V shed 6 bases and J shed 2 bases, with 3 bases lying between them. The CDR3 DNA follows: TGCGCCAGCACCACCTACGAGCAGTACTTC. Translation: CASTTYEQYF.

The rearrangement joins TRBV29-1 to TRBJ2-5; 7 bases map to TRBD2. Germline CDR1 and CDR2: SQVTM and ANQGSEA. The CDR3 consists of 11 residues. CDR3 in DNA: TGCGGCGCTGGGGGGGGAGAGACCCAGTACTTC. It translates to CGAGGGETQYF. Full variable domain (remainder filled in from reference TRBV29-1 and TRBJ2-5): SAVISQKPSRDICQRGTSLTIQCQVDSQVTMMFWYRQQPGQSLTLIATANQGSEATYESGFVIDKFPISRPNLTFSTLTVSNMSPEDSSIYLCGAGGGETQYFGPGTRLLVL.

This rearrangement joins TRBV5-6 to TRBJ2-1; TRBD2 agrees at 9 bases. The junction had 8 bases not matched to a gene; V was cut back by 3 bases and J by 7 bases. This CDR3 comprises 15 residues. CDR1 and CDR2 (germline): SGHDT, YYEEEE. CDR3 nucleotides: TGTGCCAGCAGCTCGAGGGGACTAGCAATGAATGAGCAGTTCTTC. Amino acid sequence: CASSSRGLAMNEQFF.

The chain recombines TRBV4-2 with TRBJ2-3, with a tentative D call TRBD2 (7 bases). The V end was cut by 3 bases, the J end by 5 bases, with 15 bases between. The CDR3 spans 15 residues. Germline-derived CDR1 and CDR2 are LGHNA and YNFKEQ. The CDR3 here is CASSQNGGPEDTQYF. In DNA, the CDR3 is TGTGCCAGCAGCCAGAACGGGGGGCCAGAAGATACGCAGTATTTT.

The rearrangement joins TRBV12-3 or TRBV12-4 to TRBJ2-1; 10 positions match TRBD1. The CDR3 has 15 residues. V gave up 8 bases and J gave up 4 bases; unmatched junction bases: 8. The CDR3 protein is CASAPGTGVYNEQFF. CDR3 DNA sequence: TGTGCCAGCGCCCCAGGGACAGGGGTTTACAATGAGCAGTTCTTC.

The chain couples TRBV6-5 to TRBJ2-6; no definite D call. The CDR3 runs to 19 residues. Germline CDR1 and CDR2: MNHEY and SVGAGI. V shed 4 bases and J shed 0 bases, with 19 bases lying between them. The CDR3 sequence: CASSSLGSYFLSGANVLTF. The CDR3, as DNA: TGTGCCAGCAGTTCCCTCGGTTCGTATTTTCTCTCTGGGGCCAACGTCCTGACTTTC.

This chain links TRBV3-1 with TRBJ2-2; no definite D call. The V end lost 4 bases, the J end lost 2 bases, and 8 bases lay between the germline ends. CDR3 size: 14 residues. The germline V gene has CDR1 LGHDT and CDR2 YNNKEL (reference sequence). The CDR3 nucleotides are TGTGCCAGCAGCCTAGCCTTTAACACCGGGGAGCTGTTTTTT. Protein sequence: CASSLAFNTGELFF.

This clonotype is a singleton in its sample. The CDR3 bases are TGCGCCAGCAGCAGCTCCGGGGTATACACCGGGGAGCTGTTTTTT. Amino acids: CASSSSGVYTGELFF. The V and J genes are TRBV5-1 and TRBJ2-2, with D perhaps TRBD2 (5 bases). Germline CDR1 is SGHRS and CDR2 is YFSETQ. The CDR3 is made up of 15 amino acids. The V and J ends lost 4 bases and 3 bases respectively, with 13 bases between them. The full variable domain, completed using reference TRBV5-1 and TRBJ2-2, is KAGVTQTPRYLIKTRGQQVTLSCSPISGHRSVSWYQQTPGQGLQFLFEYFSETQRNKGNFPGRFSGRQFSNSRSEMNVSTLELGDSALYLCASSSSGVYTGELFFGEGSRLTVL.

This chain uses TRBV20-1 with TRBJ2-1; 10 bases align to TRBD2. Losses at the gene ends were 4 bases for V and 2 bases for J; bases not matched to a gene: 2. CDR1 is DFQATT, CDR2 SNEGSKA, per germline (reference sequence). CDR3 size: 14 residues. The DNA for the CDR3 is TGCAGTGCTATTCTAGCGGGGGCCTACAATGAGCAGTTCTTC. Translated, it gives CSAILAGAYNEQFF.